This TCR beta chain came from a study of CD8+CD57+ T cells in acquired aplastic anemia. Study details: Recorded DNA amounts for sorted CD4+ and CD8+ cells had an average of approximately 3 ug. Study-wide points: Roughly 31 CD8+ CDR3 sequences were shared between patients and controls. A significant difference in CD8+ Simpson's diversity between patients and controls was not found.

CDR3 size: 13 residues. The germline gives CDR1 SGHVS, CDR2 FQNEAQ. V was cut by 8 bases and J by 1 base, with 12 bases left in between. Genomic DNA, the template, was used for profiling of the TCR beta VDJ and CDR3. Via MiXCR, TCRdb re-called the reads, giving one row per CDR3 protein. The sample shows 150,000 to 200,000 distinct CDR3 sequences, 48% of them seen only once. About this clonotype itself: What it binds is not known.

Only patients with CD8+CD57+ cell expansion on flow cytometry were chosen for sequencing. When blood sampling took place, the patients had received no therapy. Sequencing was done on a sample of sorted CD4+, CD8+, or CD8+CD57+ T cells (not recorded which) from PBMCs. The chain recombines TRBV7-8 with TRBJ2-7, with D possibly being TRBD2 (5 bases). The clonotype comes from a human donor with aplastic anemia. The CDR3 protein is CASVREVSYEQYF. As DNA, the CDR3 is TGTGCCAGCGTGAGGGAAGTTTCCTACGAGCAGTACTTC.